This TCR beta chain was identified during a study of blood T cell repertoires in COVID-19. The overall study: Both acute and convalescent COVID-19 samples were obtained from the United States, Italy and Spain.

This clone was observed a single time. How the authors handled the data: Estimates of nucleated cell counts were drawn from the amplification of reference gene primers. TCRdb keeps only in-frame clones here, not all; method: immunoSEQ multiplex PCR. V and J calls and clone size are as listed in that table; D and trimming were resolved from the DNA. The sample includes 90,000 or so clones, 86% of them seen just once. The sequencing sample was made of peripheral blood. The clonotype originates from a man at least 80 years old with active or convalescent COVID-19.

Here the CDR3 reads CASSSKDRGDEKLFF. In nucleotides, the CDR3 is TGTGCCAGCAGCTCCAAAGACAGGGGAGACGAAAAACTGTTTTTT. J is TRBJ1-4 and V is TRBV5-4; 8 positions agree with TRBD1. The V gene's germline CDR1 is SGHNT and CDR2 YYREEE (reference sequence). V lost 3 bases, J lost 8 bases, and 9 bases stayed unmatched. There are 15 residues in the CDR3.